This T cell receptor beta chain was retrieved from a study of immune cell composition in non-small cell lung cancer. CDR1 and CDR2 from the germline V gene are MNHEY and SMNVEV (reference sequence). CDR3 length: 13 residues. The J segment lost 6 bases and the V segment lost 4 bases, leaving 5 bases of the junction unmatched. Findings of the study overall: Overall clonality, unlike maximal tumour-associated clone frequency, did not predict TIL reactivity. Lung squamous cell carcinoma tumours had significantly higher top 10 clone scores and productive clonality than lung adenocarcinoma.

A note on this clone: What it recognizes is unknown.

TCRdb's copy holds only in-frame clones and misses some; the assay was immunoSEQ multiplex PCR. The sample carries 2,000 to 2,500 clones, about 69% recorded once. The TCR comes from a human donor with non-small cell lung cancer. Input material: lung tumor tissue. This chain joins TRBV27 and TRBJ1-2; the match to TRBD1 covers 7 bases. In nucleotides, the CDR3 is TGTGCCAGCAGTTACCGCCAGGGGGATGGCTACACCTTC. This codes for CASSYRQGDGYTF.